A selection of T cell receptor beta chains follows, all from one sample in a study of shared clonotypes between healthy human individuals. The method was immunoSEQ multiplex PCR; TCRdb's version includes in-frame clones alone and lacks a portion of them. The top ten clones hold 0.06% of a sample with some 500,000 clones, almost 97% of them seen once. Sequences were obtained from naive CD4+ T cells sorted from blood. The receptors were sampled from a woman under 40 in good health. Each CDR3 is given with its conserved first and last residue. The order of the fields is V gene, D gene, CDR3 length, clone size, J gene, CDR3 DNA, CDR3 protein. A D gene is named only where the DNA matches it firmly. Size is omitted from some rows. Given values are once, few, many or a class for expanded clones.

TRBV6-5	NA	14	NA	TRBJ1-4	TGTGCCAGCAGTGCACGGGACTGGGATGAAAAACTGTTTTTT	CASSARDWDEKLFF
TRBV5-4	TRBD1	15	NA	TRBJ2-5	TGTGCCAGCAGCCGCAGACAGGGCGAGCAAGAGACCCAGTACTTC	CASSRRQGEQETQYF
TRBV19	NA	13	NA	TRBJ1-1	TGTGCCAGTAGCCCGGCGGGGAACACTGAAGCTTTCTTT	CASSPAGNTEAFF
TRBV5-6	NA	15	NA	TRBJ2-7	TGTGCCAGCAGCCGAGGGGGAAGACCCCTTTACGAGCAGTACTTC	CASSRGGRPLYEQYF
TRBV30	NA	14	NA	TRBJ2-1	TGTGCCTGGAGTCCTCAAATCTCCTACAATGAGCAGTTCTTC	CAWSPQISYNEQFF
TRBV25-1	NA	13	once	TRBJ2-1	TGTGCCAGCAGTGAGCGCGAAGTCAATGAGCAGTTCTTC	CASSEREVNEQFF
TRBV5-1	NA	12	NA	TRBJ1-1	TGCGCCAGCAGCGAGGACATGCTGAAAGCTTTCTTT	CASSEDMLKAFF
TRBV5-1	NA	12	NA	TRBJ1-2	TGCGCCAGCAGCGACTACAGGTCCCGCTACACCTTC	CASSDYRSRYTF
TRBV7-6	NA	12	NA	TRBJ2-5	TGTGCCAGCACCCAAACATCGGAGACCCAGTACTTC	CASTQTSETQYF
TRBV28	NA	16	NA	TRBJ1-6	TGTGCCAGCAGTTTATTCCCTCAGGGGAATAATTCACCCCTCCACTTT	CASSLFPQGNNSPLHF
TRBV10-1	TRBD1	18	NA	TRBJ1-2	TGCGCCAGCAGTCTACCACTCCCAAGGACAGGCTTTTCCTATGGCTACACCTTC	CASSLPLPRTGFSYGYTF
TRBV11-3	TRBD1	17	NA	TRBJ1-6	TGTGCCAGCAGCCAACACAGGGGCCTTGGAAAAAATTCACCCCTCCACTTT	CASSQHRGLGKNSPLHF
TRBV28	NA	12	once	TRBJ1-1	TGTGCCAGCAGTTTATTGGTTAATGAAGCTTTCTTT	CASSLLVNEAFF
TRBV29-1	NA	11	NA	TRBJ2-1	TGCAGCGCAAGGCCCTACAATGAGCAGTTCTTC	CSARPYNEQFF
TRBV23-1	NA	17	NA	TRBJ1-2	TGCGCCAGCAGTCAATGCTCCTGGAACAGGGAGCAGGGTGGCTACACCTTC	CASSQCSWNREQGGYTF